The rows below give T cell receptor beta chains drawn from one sample of a study of shared clonotypes between healthy human individuals. Generated by immunoSEQ multiplex PCR, the TCRdb table keeps only in-frame clones and is missing some. This table holds approximately 99,000 clones, over 65% found once. The sample comprised memory CD8+ T cells sorted from blood. Receptors were obtained from a woman younger than 45 in good health. CDR3s include the opening cysteine and the closing phenylalanine or tryptophan. Each record gives: V gene, D gene, J gene, clone size, CDR3 protein, CDR3 DNA. A D gene is named only where the DNA matches it firmly. The size entry is marked missing in some rows and otherwise reads once, few, many or a size class.

V: TRBV2; D: TRBD1; J: TRBJ2-7; size: .; CDR3: CASSAARGWPGWLYEQYF; DNA: TGTGCCAGCAGTGCGGCCAGGGGGTGGCCGGGGTGGCTTTACGAGCAGTACTTC
V: TRBV7-8; D: TRBD2; J: TRBJ2-7; size: .; CDR3: CASSWGSGLPSYEQYF; DNA: TGTGCCAGCAGCTGGGGGTCGGGACTACCCTCCTACGAGCAGTACTTC
V: TRBV28; D: TRBD1; J: TRBJ2-1; size: few; CDR3: CASSSRTRDRVGNEQFF; DNA: TGTGCCAGCAGTTCCCGAACTCGGGACAGGGTAGGCAATGAGCAGTTCTTC
V: TRBV27; D: .; J: TRBJ1-3; size: .; CDR3: CASSLCYRDKFSGNTIYF; DNA: TGTGCCAGCAGTTTATGCTACCGGGACAAATTTTCTGGAAACACCATATATTTT
V: TRBV18; D: TRBD1; J: TRBJ1-4; size: .; CDR3: CASSSTADRAEKLFF; DNA: TGTGCCAGCTCATCGACTGCTGACAGGGCTGAAAAACTGTTTTTT
V: TRBV7-9; D: TRBD1; J: TRBJ1-2; size: .; CDR3: CASTSPGQFAREGYTF; DNA: TGTGCCAGCACCTCTCCGGGACAGTTTGCCCGAGAGGGCTACACCTTC
V: TRBV5-1; D: TRBD1; J: TRBJ1-2; size: .; CDR3: CASSTRTGRHGYTF; DNA: TGCGCCAGCAGCACCCGGACAGGGAGGCATGGCTACACCTTC
V: TRBV15; D: .; J: TRBJ2-3; size: .; CDR3: CATSRLPGLTDTQYF; DNA: TGTGCCACCAGCAGATTACCGGGACTCACAGATACGCAGTATTTT
V: TRBV6-1; D: TRBD1; J: TRBJ2-3; size: .; CDR3: CASSDGRGHTDTQYF; DNA: TGTGCCAGCAGTGACGGCAGGGGGCACACAGATACGCAGTATTTT
V: TRBV9; D: .; J: TRBJ2-7; size: .; CDR3: CASSVGSGWPYEQYF; DNA: TGTGCCAGCAGCGTAGGCAGCGGGTGGCCCTACGAGCAGTACTTC
V: TRBV27; D: .; J: TRBJ1-5; size: few; CDR3: CASRPDTPNQPQHF; DNA: TGTGCCAGCAGGCCTGACACACCCAATCAGCCCCAGCATTTT
V: TRBV6-1; D: .; J: TRBJ2-1; size: .; CDR3: CASSSSVGGHEQFF; DNA: TGTGCCAGCAGCTCTAGCGTCGGGGGGCATGAGCAGTTCTTC
V: TRBV28; D: .; J: TRBJ1-5; size: .; CDR3: CASSSYQPQHF; DNA: TGTGCCAGCAGTTCTTACCAGCCCCAGCATTTT
V: TRBV7-6; D: .; J: TRBJ1-4; size: .; CDR3: CASSLIGTNEKLFF; DNA: TGTGCCAGCAGCCTCATCGGCACTAATGAAAAACTGTTTTTT
V: TRBV7-7; D: .; J: TRBJ2-7; size: .; CDR3: CASSLRFGGVYEQYF; DNA: TGTGCCAGCAGCCTAAGGTTCGGGGGCGTATACGAGCAGTACTTC
V: TRBV20-1; D: .; J: TRBJ2-7; size: few; CDR3: CSAREVYEQYF; DNA: TGCAGTGCTAGAGAAGTCTACGAGCAGTACTTC
V: TRBV29-1; D: .; J: TRBJ2-7; size: many; CDR3: CSVEEGSWGMVYEQYF; DNA: TGCAGCGTTGAAGAAGGTAGCTGGGGTATGGTCTACGAGCAGTACTTC
V: TRBV7-9; D: .; J: TRBJ2-5; size: .; CDR3: CASSPDRETQYF; DNA: TGTGCCAGCAGCCCGGACAGAGAGACCCAGTACTTC
V: TRBV19; D: .; J: TRBJ1-5; size: few; CDR3: CASSIWGSQNQPQHF; DNA: TGTGCCAGTAGTATTTGGGGGAGTCAGAATCAGCCCCAGCATTTT
V: TRBV7-9; D: .; J: TRBJ2-7; size: .; CDR3: CASSLGLGVSYEQYF; DNA: TGTGCCAGCAGCTTAGGGCTTGGGGTTTCTTACGAGCAGTACTTC